This T cell receptor beta chain was captured in a study of cytomegalovirus exposure and HLA in healthy donors. Study-wide context: Of roughly 360 genotyped donors, about 81% grouped in the Caucasian-associated ancestry cluster.

The PCR ran on 60 Vbeta and 13 Jbeta primers. The method was immunoSEQ multiplex PCR; TCRdb's version includes in-frame clones alone and lacks a portion of them. The repertoire holds some 190,000 clones, with around 90% as singletons. J gave up 7 bases and V 7 bases, and 7 bases lay outside the gene matches. The CDR3 totals 15 residues. Germline V CDR1 and CDR2: MNHEY, SVGAGI. Study conclusions and caveats: Reported findings show TCR beta sequences accurately forecast HLA-A and HLA-B alleles in most subjects. One cluster of highly shared sequence variants probably arose as a sequencing artifact.

This clone showed up just a few times. Antigen specificity is unknown. This TCR was recovered from a young woman in good health and CMV-seronegative. The V and J genes are TRBV6-5 and TRBJ1-4; 12 bases map to TRBD1. Sample: PBMCs. Written as DNA, the CDR3 is TGTGCCAGCACCTCAGAGGGACAGGGGGCTGAAAAACTGTTTTTT. Residues: CASTSEGQGAEKLFF.